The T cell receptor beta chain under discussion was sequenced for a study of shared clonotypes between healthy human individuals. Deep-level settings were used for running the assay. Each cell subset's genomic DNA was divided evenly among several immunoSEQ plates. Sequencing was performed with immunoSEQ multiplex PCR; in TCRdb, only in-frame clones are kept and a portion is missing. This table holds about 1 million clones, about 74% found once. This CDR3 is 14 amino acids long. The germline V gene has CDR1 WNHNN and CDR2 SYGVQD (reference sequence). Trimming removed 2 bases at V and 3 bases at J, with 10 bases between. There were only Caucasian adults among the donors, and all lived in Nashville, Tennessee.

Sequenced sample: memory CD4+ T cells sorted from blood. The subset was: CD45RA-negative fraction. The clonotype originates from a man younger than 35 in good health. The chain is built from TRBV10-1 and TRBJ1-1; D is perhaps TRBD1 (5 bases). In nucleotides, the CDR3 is TGCGCCAGCAGTGAGGAGGGACGGGACACTGAAGCTTTCTTT. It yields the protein CASSEEGRDTEAFF.